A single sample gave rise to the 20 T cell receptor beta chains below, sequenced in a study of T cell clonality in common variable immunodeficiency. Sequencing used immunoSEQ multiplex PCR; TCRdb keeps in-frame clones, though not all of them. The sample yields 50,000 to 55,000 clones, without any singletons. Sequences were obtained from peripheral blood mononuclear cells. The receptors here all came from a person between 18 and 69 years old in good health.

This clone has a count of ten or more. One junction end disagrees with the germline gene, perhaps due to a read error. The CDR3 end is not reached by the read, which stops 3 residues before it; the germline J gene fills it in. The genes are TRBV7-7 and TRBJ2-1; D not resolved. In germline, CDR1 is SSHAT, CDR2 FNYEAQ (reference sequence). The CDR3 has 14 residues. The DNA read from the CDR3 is TGTGCTAGCAGCTTAGCACCGGGTATTAATGAG. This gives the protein CASSLAPGINE. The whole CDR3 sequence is CASSLAPGINEQFF.

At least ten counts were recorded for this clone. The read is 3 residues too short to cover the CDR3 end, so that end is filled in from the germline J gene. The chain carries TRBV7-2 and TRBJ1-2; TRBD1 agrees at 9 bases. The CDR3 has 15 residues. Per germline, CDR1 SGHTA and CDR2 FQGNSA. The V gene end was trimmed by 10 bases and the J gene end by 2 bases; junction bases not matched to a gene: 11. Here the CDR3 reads CANTPPGQGNYGYTF. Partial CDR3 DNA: TGTGCCAACACGCCTCCGGGACAGGGAAACTATGGC.

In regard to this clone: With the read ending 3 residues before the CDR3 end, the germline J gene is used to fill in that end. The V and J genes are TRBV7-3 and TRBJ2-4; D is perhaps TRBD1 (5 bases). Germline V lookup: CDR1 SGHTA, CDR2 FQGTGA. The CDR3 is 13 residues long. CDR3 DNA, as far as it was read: TGTGCCAGCAGCCCGGCAGGGAACTATGGT. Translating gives CASSPAGNYG. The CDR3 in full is CASSPAGNYGQYF.

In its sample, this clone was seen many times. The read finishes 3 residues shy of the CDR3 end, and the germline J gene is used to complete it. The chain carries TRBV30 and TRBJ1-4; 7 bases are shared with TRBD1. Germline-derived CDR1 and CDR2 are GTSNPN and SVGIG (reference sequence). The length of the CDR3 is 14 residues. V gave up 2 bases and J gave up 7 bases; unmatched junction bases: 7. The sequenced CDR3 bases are TGTGCCTGGAGTCACGACAGGGAGGGTGAAAAA. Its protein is CAWSHDREGEK. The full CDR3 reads CAWSHDREGEKLFF.

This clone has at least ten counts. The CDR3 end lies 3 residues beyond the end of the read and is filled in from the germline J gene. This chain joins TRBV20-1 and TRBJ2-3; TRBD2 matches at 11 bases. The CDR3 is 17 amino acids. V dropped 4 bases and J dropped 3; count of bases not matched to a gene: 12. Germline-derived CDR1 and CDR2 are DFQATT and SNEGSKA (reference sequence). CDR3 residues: CSAKRLAGIEQTDTQYF. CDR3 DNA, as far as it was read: TGCAGTGCTAAAAGACTAGCGGGGATAGAGCAAACAGATACG.

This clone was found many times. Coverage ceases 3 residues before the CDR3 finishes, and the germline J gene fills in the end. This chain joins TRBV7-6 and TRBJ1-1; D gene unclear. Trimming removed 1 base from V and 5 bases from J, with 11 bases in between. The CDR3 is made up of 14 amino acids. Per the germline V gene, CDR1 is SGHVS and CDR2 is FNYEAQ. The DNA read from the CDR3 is TGTGCCAGCAGCTTAGGCTCGAGCGGGACTGAA. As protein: CASSLGSSGTE. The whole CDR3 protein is CASSLGSSGTEAFF.

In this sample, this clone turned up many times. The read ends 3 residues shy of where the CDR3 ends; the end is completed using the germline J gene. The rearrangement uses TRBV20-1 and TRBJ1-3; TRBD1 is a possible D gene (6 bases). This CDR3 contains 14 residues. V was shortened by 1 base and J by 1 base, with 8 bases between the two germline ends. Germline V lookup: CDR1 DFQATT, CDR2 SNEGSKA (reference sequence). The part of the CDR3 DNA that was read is TGCAGTGCTAGAGCTCAGGGGTCTGGAAACACC. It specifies CSARAQGSGNT. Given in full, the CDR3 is CSARAQGSGNTIYF.

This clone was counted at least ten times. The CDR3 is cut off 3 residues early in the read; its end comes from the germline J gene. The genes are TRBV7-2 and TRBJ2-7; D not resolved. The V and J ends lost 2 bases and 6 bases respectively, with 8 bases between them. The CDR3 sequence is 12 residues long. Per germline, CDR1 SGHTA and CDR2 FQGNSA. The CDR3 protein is CASSLSSIEQYF. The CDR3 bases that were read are TGTGCCAGCAGCTTATCCTCTATCGAG.

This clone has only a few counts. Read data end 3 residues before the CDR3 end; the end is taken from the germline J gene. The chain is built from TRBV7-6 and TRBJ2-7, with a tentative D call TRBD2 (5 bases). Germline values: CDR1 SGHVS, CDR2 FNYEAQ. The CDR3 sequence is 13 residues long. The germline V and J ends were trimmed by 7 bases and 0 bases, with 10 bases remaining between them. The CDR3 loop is CASTPAGSYEQYF. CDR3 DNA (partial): TGTGCCAGCACCCCGGCGGGCTCCTACGAG.

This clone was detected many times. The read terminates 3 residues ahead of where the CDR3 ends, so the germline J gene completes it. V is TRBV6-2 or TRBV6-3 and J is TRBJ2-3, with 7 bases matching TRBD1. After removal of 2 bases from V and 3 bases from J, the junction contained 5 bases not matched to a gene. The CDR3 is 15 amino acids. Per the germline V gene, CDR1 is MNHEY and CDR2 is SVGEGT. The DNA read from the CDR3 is TGTGCCAGCAGTTACATCGAGACAGGGACAGATACG. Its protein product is CASSYIETGTDT. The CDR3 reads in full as CASSYIETGTDTQYF.

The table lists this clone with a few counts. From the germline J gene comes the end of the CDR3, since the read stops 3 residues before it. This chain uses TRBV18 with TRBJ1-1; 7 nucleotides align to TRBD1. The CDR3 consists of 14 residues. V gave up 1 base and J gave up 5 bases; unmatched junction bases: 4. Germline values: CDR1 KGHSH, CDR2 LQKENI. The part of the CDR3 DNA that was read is TGTGCCAGCTCACCACAGGGGGCTGGGACTGAA. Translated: CASSPQGAGTE. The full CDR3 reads CASSPQGAGTEAFF.

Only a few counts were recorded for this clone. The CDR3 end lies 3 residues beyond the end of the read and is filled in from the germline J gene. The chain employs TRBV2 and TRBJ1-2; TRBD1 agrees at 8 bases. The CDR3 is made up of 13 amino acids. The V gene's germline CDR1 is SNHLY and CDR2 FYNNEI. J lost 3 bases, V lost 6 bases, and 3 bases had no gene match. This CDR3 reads CASRTTGDYGYTF. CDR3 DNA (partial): TGTGCCAGCAGGACGACAGGGGACTATGGC.

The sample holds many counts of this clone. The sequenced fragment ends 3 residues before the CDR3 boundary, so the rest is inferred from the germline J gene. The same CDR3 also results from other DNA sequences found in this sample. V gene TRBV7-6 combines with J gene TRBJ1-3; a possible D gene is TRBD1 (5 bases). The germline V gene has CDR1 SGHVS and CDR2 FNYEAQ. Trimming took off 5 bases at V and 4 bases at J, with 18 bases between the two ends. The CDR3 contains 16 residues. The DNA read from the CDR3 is TGTGCCAGCAGCGCCAACTACCGGGACTTAGGAAACACC. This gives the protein CASSANYRDLGNT. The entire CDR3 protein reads CASSANYRDLGNTIYF. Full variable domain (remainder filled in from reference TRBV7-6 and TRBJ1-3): GAGVSQSPRYKVTKRGQDVALRCDPISGHVSLYWYRQALGQGPEFLTYFNYEAQQDKSGLPNDRFSAERPEGSISTLTIQRTEQRDSAMYRCASSANYRDLGNTIYFGEGSWLTVV.

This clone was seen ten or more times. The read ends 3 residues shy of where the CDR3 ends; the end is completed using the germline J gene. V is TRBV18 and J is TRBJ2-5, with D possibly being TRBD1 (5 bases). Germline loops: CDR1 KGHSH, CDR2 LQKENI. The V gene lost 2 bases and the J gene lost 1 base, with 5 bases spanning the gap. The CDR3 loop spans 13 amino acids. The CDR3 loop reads CASSPRGQETQYF. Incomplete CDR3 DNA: TGTGCCAGCTCACCAAGGGGCCAAGAGACC.

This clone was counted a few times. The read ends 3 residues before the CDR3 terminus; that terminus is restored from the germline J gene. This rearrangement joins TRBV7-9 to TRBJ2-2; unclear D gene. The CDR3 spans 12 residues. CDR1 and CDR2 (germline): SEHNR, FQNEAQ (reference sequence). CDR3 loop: CASSRLDEKLFF. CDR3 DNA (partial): TGTGCCAGCAGCCGACTCGATGAAAAG.

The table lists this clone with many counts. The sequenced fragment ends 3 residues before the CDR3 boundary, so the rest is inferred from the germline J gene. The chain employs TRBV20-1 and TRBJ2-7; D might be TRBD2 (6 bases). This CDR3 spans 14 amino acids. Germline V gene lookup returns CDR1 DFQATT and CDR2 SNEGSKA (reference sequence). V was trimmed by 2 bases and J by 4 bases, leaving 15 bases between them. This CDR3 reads CSARISGRLYEQYF. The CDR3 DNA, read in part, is TGCAGTGCTAGAATTAGCGGCAGGTTATACGAG.

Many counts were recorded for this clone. The part of the CDR3 DNA that was read is TGTGCCAGCAGCTCGCCGCCGCGGAGCTCCTACAATGAG. Translation: CASSSPPRSSYNE. The whole CDR3 protein is CASSSPPRSSYNEQFF. The V and J genes are TRBV7-6 and TRBJ2-1; D is undetermined. Coverage ceases 3 residues before the CDR3 finishes, and the germline J gene fills in the end. The CDR3 extends over 16 amino acids. Between the trimmed V and J ends, which lost 4 bases and 0 bases, there was a span of 13 bases. CDR1 is SGHVS, CDR2 FNYEAQ, per germline.

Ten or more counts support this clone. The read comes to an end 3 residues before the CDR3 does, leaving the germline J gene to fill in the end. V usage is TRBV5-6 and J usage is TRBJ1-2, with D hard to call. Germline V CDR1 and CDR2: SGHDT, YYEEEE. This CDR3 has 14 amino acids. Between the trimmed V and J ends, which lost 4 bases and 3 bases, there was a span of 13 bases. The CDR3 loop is CASSPLRQDYGYTF. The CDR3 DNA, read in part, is TGTGCCAGCAGCCCTCTGAGGCAGGACTATGGC.

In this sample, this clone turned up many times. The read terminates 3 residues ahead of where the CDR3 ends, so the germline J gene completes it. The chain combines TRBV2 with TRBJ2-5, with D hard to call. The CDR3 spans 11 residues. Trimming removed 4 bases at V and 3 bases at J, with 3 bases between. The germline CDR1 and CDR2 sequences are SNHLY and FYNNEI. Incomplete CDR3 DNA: TGTGCCAGCAGTGTCAAAGAGACC. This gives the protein CASSVKET. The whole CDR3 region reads CASSVKETQYF.

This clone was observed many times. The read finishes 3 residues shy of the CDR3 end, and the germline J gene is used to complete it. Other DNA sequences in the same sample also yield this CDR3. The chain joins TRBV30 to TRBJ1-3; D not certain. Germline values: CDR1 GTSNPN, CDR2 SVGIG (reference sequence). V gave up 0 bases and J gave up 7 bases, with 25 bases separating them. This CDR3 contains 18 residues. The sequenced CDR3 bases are TGTGCCTGGAGTGTAAGCCGTCGAAACAGTAACATTTTCAACACC. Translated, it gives CAWSVSRRNSNIFNT. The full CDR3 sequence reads CAWSVSRRNSNIFNTIYF.